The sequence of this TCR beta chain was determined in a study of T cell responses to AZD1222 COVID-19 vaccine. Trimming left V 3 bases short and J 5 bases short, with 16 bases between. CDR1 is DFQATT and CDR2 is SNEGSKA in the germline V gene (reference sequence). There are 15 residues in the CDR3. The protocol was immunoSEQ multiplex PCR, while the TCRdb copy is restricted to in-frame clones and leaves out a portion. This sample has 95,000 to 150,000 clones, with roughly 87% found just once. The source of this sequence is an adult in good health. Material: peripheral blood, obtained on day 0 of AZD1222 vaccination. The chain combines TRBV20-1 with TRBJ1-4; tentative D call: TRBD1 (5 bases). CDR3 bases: TGCAGTGCTAGTCTCCAGGGTACCTTAAATGAAAAACTGTTTTTT. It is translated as CSASLQGTLNEKLFF.